Listed below are T cell receptor beta chains from one sample, sequenced in a study of blood T cell repertoires in COVID-19. The method was immunoSEQ multiplex PCR; TCRdb's version includes in-frame clones alone and lacks a portion of them. This table has tens of thousands of clones, around 80% appearing once. Sequenced: peripheral blood. Every receptor here comes from a woman of 80 years or more with acute or convalescent COVID-19. Each CDR3 is given without its conserved first and last residue. Fields, in order: V gene, CDR3 length, J gene, clone size, CDR3 protein. Clone sizes are given selectively: once, few, many, or a class where the clone is expanded.

TRBV11-3	13	TRBJ2-1	-	ASSLEAGSGHEQF
TRBV2	14	TRBJ2-6	once	ASSQGFNSGANVLT
TRBV4-3	15	TRBJ1-6	few	ASSQDPPVRANSPLH
TRBV9	12	TRBJ2-1	-	ASSEDSGYNEQF
TRBV25-1	11	TRBJ2-5	-	ASSDVTARTQY
TRBV24-1	12	TRBJ1-5	few	ATSEAGSNQPQH
TRBV25-1	14	TRBJ2-7	-	ASSGKQGARTYEQY
TRBV10-1	13	TRBJ2-7	-	ASSESGRSAYEQY
TRBV19	11	TRBJ1-2	-	ASSVTGNYGYT
TRBV10-2	11	TRBJ2-7	-	ASNLAGSYEQY
TRBV4-1	11	TRBJ2-5	-	ASSQVRGETQY
TRBV6-6	12	TRBJ1-2	-	ASSYGVTGSGYT
TRBV10-3	12	TRBJ1-1	-	AISEFKAGTEAF
TRBV5-1	15	TRBJ2-4	-	ASSLETSGRVGNIQY
TRBV28	10	TRBJ1-2	-	ASSLQGGGYT
TRBV2	14	TRBJ2-7	once	ASSPYGTGNTYEQY
TRBV18	18	TRBJ2-5	-	ASSPPDFVVGQGRGETQY
TRBV5-6	15	TRBJ2-7	-	ASSLVAPSGPPYEQY
TRBV15	15	TRBJ2-1	-	ATSRDRTSSLYNEQF
TRBV6-5	13	TRBJ2-3	-	AIDRDRGSTDTQY
TRBV2	13	TRBJ2-5	-	ASSDRDRGFETQY
TRBV2	12	TRBJ2-3	few	ASSGDRGKDTQY
TRBV18	13	TRBJ2-7	-	ASSQAGTGGYEQY
TRBV5-1	16	TRBJ2-1	-	ASSLALAASSSYNEQF
TRBV24-1	12	TRBJ1-5	many	ATSDLSGNQPQH
TRBV19	13	TRBJ2-2	-	ASSIAGVNTGELF
TRBV9	13	TRBJ2-7	many	ASSVELAGTYEQY
TRBV5-5	13	TRBJ1-2	-	ASSVMGRGFVGYT
TRBV5-8	14	TRBJ2-4	-	ASERPGLWWENIQY
TRBV29-1	11	TRBJ2-4	-	SVESGAKNIQY
TRBV13	14	TRBJ2-2	-	ASSLAGTSGTGELF
TRBV7-6	13	TRBJ1-4	few	ASSAEGASGEKLF
TRBV25-1	15	TRBJ2-5	-	ASSESGGLAGQETQY
TRBV29-1	11	TRBJ2-2	-	STGRSNTGELF
TRBV24-1	14	TRBJ2-7	-	ATQLHSGSISYEQY
TRBV5-4	12	TRBJ1-1	-	ASSLLSGNTEAF
TRBV15	13	TRBJ2-1	-	ATSRDQGAGNEQF
TRBV19	9	TRBJ2-1	-	ASSLRNEQF
TRBV7-2	13	TRBJ1-2	-	ASSLESGLAYGYT
TRBV11-2	12	TRBJ1-1	few	ASEGVGVNTEAF
TRBV5-8	14	TRBJ2-5	-	ASSFSTTGGRETQY
TRBV27	12	TRBJ2-3	-	ASSPTGPFETQY
TRBV4-3	18	TRBJ1-1	-	ASSQDFAEDSPIMNTEAF
TRBV7-8	13	TRBJ2-1	-	ASSSDRFFYNEQF
TRBV28	12	TRBJ1-2	-	ASSRGGATYGYT
TRBV6-5	11	TRBJ1-1	-	ASTESVDTEAF
TRBV27	11	TRBJ2-3	-	ASSFLSTDTQY